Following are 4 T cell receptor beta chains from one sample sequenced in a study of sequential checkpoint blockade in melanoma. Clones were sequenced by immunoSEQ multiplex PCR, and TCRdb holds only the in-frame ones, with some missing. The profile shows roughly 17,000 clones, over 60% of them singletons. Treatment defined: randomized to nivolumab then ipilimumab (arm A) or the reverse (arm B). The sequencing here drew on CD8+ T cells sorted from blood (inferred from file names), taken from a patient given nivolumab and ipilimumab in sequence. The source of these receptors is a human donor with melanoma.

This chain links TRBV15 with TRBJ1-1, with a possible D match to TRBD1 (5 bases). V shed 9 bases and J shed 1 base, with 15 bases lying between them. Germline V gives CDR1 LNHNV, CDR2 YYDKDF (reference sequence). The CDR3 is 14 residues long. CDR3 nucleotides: TGTGCCACAAATCCAGGGTACGCGAACACTGAAGCTTTCTTT. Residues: CATNPGYANTEAFF.

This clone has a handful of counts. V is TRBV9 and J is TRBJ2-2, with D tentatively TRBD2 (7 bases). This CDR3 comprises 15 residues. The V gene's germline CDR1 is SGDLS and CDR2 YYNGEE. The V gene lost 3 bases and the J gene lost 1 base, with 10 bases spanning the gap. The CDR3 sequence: CASSGGGGNTGELFF. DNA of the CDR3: TGTGCCAGCAGCGGGGGAGGGGGGAACACCGGGGAGCTGTTTTTT.

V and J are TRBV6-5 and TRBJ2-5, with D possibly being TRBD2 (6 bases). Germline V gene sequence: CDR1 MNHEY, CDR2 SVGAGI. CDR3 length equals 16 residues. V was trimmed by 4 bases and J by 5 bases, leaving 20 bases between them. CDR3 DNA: TGTGCCAGCAGTTCCCCGGGACTCCTCAGGACGGAGACCCAGTACTTC. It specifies CASSSPGLLRTETQYF.

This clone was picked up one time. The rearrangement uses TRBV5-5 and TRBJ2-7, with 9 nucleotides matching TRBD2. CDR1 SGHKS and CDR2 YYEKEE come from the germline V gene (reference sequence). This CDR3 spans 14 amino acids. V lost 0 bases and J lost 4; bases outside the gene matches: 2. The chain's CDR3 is CASSLGAGGYEQYF. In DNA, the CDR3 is TGTGCCAGCAGCTTGGGAGCGGGAGGTTACGAGCAGTACTTC.